The rows below give T cell receptor beta chains drawn from one sample of a study of T-cell memory formation after mild COVID-19. Each CDR3 protein gets one entry after TCRdb re-called the 5' RACE reads with MiXCR. The sample has 400,000 to 500,000 distinct CDR3 sequences; less than 25% are singletons. Sample: PBMCs or a T cell subset sorted from them (not recorded which). These receptors were taken from an adult woman who had mild COVID-19 (a few samples of this study predate the infection). Cell type and time point are not known. Both conserved end residues are part of each CDR3. D genes are given only for firm matches. Clone size is given for some rows only: seen once, a few or many times, or a class if the clone is expanded.

J gene,D gene,clone size,V gene,CDR3 protein,CDR3 DNA
TRBJ2-3,TRBD2,.,TRBV24-1,CATSALADYTDTQYF,TGTGCCACCAGCGCACTAGCGGACTACACAGATACGCAGTATTTT
TRBJ2-6,TRBD2,.,TRBV7-3,CASSWTSLGANVLTF,TGTGCCAGCAGTTGGACTAGCCTTGGGGCCAACGTCCTGACTTTC
TRBJ2-7,.,few,TRBV7-9,CASSSNERPSYEQYF,TGTGCCAGCAGCTCCAACGAGCGGCCCTCCTACGAGCAGTACTTC
TRBJ1-1,TRBD1,.,TRBV5-1,CASSLDPTRTGDGLTEAFF,TGCGCCAGCAGCTTGGACCCAACCCGGACAGGGGATGGGCTAACTGAAGCTTTCTTT
TRBJ2-4,.,few,TRBV7-9,CASSPRGDGAKNIQYF,TGTGCCAGCAGCCCGAGGGGGGATGGAGCCAAAAACATTCAGTACTTC
TRBJ1-1,TRBD1,few,TRBV7-2,CASSFYGTGVNTEAFF,TGTGCCAGCAGCTTTTACGGGACAGGGGTGAACACTGAAGCTTTCTTT
TRBJ1-1,.,.,TRBV2,CASRIDNTEAFF,TGTGCCAGCAGAATAGATAACACTGAAGCTTTCTTT
TRBJ2-6,.,.,TRBV12-3/TRBV12-4,CASSDRDKSLLGANVLTF,TGTGCCAGCAGTGACCGGGACAAATCCCTTCTGGGGGCCAACGTCCTGACTTTC
TRBJ2-7,.,few,TRBV18,CASSPNPGSNPYEQYF,TGTGCCAGCTCACCTAACCCGGGATCCAATCCCTACGAGCAGTACTTC
TRBJ2-1,TRBD1,.,TRBV24-1,CATSDYGTENEQFF,TGTGCCACCAGTGATTATGGGACAGAAAATGAGCAGTTCTTC
TRBJ1-1,.,.,TRBV24-1,CATSDIQGTNTEAFF,TGTGCCACCAGTGACATACAGGGTACGAACACTGAAGCTTTCTTT